This T cell receptor beta chain was recovered during a study of cytomegalovirus exposure and HLA in healthy donors. A single count supports this clone. Antigen specificity is unknown. Study-wide points: With high specificity and sensitivity, the classifier reportedly diagnosed cytomegalovirus status. TCR beta chains associated with HLA were, in a later analysis, more clonally expanded than equally common others. Three chains linked to CMV were shown in vitro to be specific for CMV antigens. It has been reported that TCR beta sequences accurately predicted the HLA-A and HLA-B alleles of most subjects.

With 60 Vbeta and 13 Jbeta primers, the PCR was carried out. The protocol was immunoSEQ multiplex PCR, while the TCRdb copy is restricted to in-frame clones and leaves out a portion. The sample shows approximately 150,000 clones, approximately 71% of them seen only once. This clonotype was sampled from a man between 18 and 29 years old in good health and CMV-seropositive. The sample taken for sequencing was PBMCs.

The CDR3 here is CASSSVGYEQYF. DNA for the CDR3: TGTGCCAGCAGCTCCGTCGGGTACGAGCAGTACTTC. The chain carries TRBV7-9 and TRBJ2-7; D is unclear. Trimming removed 4 bases from V and 4 bases from J, with 8 bases in between. The CDR3 runs to 12 residues. In germline, CDR1 is SEHNR, CDR2 FQNEAQ (reference sequence).